This TCR beta chain derives from a study of cytomegalovirus exposure and HLA in healthy donors. Study-level findings and limits: The Asian-associated ancestry cluster reportedly had fewer N-insertions than the approximately 700-donor mean in a later analysis. A later analysis linked a missense DCLRE1C variant to TCR beta V- and J-gene trimming.

The germline CDR1 and CDR2 sequences are LNHNV and YYDKDF (reference sequence). This CDR3 has 17 residues. J gave up 6 bases and V 5 bases, and 6 bases lay outside the gene matches. With regard to this clone: The antigen is unknown.

PCR amplification relied on 60 Vbeta primers (plus 13 Jbeta primers). The method was immunoSEQ multiplex PCR; TCRdb's version includes in-frame clones alone and lacks a portion of them. This table holds approximately 71,000 clones. Source material: PBMCs. The rearrangement uses TRBV15 and TRBJ2-2, with 16 bases fitting TRBD2. The sequence derives from a female donor in good health and CMV-seropositive. The CDR3 DNA is TGTGCCACCAGCTCGGGACTAGCGGGAGGGCCCGCCGGGGAGCTGTTTTTT. Encoded protein: CATSSGLAGGPAGELFF.